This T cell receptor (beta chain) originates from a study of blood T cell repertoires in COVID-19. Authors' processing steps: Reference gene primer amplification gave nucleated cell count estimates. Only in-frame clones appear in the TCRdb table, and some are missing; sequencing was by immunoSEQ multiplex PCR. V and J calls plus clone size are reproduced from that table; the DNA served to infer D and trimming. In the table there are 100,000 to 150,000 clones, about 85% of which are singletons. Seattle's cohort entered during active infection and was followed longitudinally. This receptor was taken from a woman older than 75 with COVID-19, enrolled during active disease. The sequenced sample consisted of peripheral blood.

CDR3 sequence (DNA): TGTGCCAGCAGTCCCGTCGTCGGGTATGGCTACACCTTC. Translated, it gives CASSPVVGYGYTF. The rearrangement joins TRBV6-5 to TRBJ1-2; no reliable D call. Germline values: CDR1 MNHEY, CDR2 SVGAGI. V lost 5 bases and J 5 bases, leaving 12 bases between the germline ends. This CDR3 is built from 13 residues.